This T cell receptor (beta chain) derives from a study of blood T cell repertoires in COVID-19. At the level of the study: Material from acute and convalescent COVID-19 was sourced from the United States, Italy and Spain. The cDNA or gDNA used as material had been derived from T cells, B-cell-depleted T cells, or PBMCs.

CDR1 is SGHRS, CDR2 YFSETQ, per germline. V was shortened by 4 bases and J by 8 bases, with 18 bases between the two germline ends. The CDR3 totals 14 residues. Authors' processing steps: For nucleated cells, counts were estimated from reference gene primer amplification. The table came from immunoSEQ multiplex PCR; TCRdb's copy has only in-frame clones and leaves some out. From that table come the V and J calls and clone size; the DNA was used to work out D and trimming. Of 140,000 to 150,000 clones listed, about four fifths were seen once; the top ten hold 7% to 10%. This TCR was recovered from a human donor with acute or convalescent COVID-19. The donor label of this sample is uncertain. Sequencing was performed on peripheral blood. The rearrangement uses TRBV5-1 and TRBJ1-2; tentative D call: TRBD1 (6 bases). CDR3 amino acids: CASSRGQPVQGYTF. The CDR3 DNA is TGCGCCAGCAGCCGTGGACAGCCAGTGCAAGGCTACACCTTC.